This T cell receptor (beta chain) was documented in a study of blood T cell repertoires in COVID-19. The overall study: The cDNA or gDNA used as material had been derived from T cells, B-cell-depleted T cells, or PBMCs.

The CDR3 length is 17 residues. Trimming cost V 2 bases and J 10 bases; bases outside gene matches: 14. In germline, CDR1 is MNHEY, CDR2 SMNVEV (reference sequence). The data were produced by immunoSEQ multiplex PCR, yet TCRdb's version contains in-frame clones alone and is incomplete. The table shows about 250,000 clones, with 85% to 90% occurring only once. The cohort comprised adults aged 18 to 89 years residing in approximately 25 US areas. Participants' own reports of clinical history determined their cohort assignment. Cohort 3 donors counted as recovered after two negative PCRs, clearance, or resolved symptoms.

The sequenced sample consisted of PBMCs or T cells enriched from blood (not recorded which). This clonotype was sampled from a man between 40 and 49 years old who had recovered from COVID-19. J is TRBJ2-1 and V is TRBV27, with 10 bases fitting TRBD2. CDR3 amino acids: CASSLGYRAGGQQEQFF. The CDR3 DNA sequence: TGTGCCAGCAGTTTAGGGTATAGAGCGGGAGGGCAGCAGGAGCAGTTCTTC.